This is a list of T cell receptor beta chains from one sample in a study of T cell responses to AZD1222 COVID-19 vaccine. Only in-frame clones appear in the TCRdb table, and some are missing; sequencing was by immunoSEQ multiplex PCR. The sample carries approximately 140,000 clones, approximately 88% recorded once. Specimen: peripheral blood, collected on day 0 of AZD1222 vaccination. The receptors originated from an adult in good health. The CDR3 runs from the conserved cysteine through the conserved F or W. Only some rows state a clone size, as once, few, many or a class for expanded clones.

V gene	J gene	clone size	CDR3 protein
TRBV7-2	TRBJ1-3	.	CASSFEPAGNTIYF
TRBV15	TRBJ1-2	.	CATSSGSPPLANYGYTF
TRBV11-1	TRBJ1-1	.	CASSFTTANTEAFF
TRBV7-2	TRBJ2-5	.	CASSLVPTREETQYF
TRBV19	TRBJ1-1	.	CASSSGTGFMNTEAFF
TRBV19	TRBJ1-5	.	CASTKQGFVNQPQHF
TRBV18	TRBJ2-2	.	CASSPPSGTARTGELFF
TRBV6-5	TRBJ1-1	.	CASAWTGVGTEAFF
TRBV5-4	TRBJ1-3	.	CASSLGLQGGVENTIYF
TRBV28	TRBJ2-5	.	CASSSYSWEYQETQYF
TRBV20-1	TRBJ2-3	.	CSASLAGGPGDTQYF
TRBV10-3	TRBJ1-1	.	CAISDQVGAEAFF
TRBV9	TRBJ2-1	.	CASSSLAAEQFF
TRBV4-3	TRBJ1-4	.	CASSQGYTPGEKLFF
TRBV28	TRBJ1-1	.	CASSFIDRTNTEAFF
TRBV10-3	TRBJ1-1	.	CAISEQGMNTEAFF
TRBV7-2	TRBJ2-2	.	CASSRGRRNTGELFF
TRBV5-4	TRBJ2-2	.	CASSLAFQSNTGELFF
TRBV6-5	TRBJ1-3	.	CASSYNRDSGNTIYF
TRBV2	TRBJ1-6	.	CASSLQGAGNSPLHF
TRBV6-6	TRBJ1-1	.	CASSYSQGMNTEAFF
TRBV5-6	TRBJ1-2	.	CASSLGGGAGYGYTF
TRBV7-8	TRBJ1-1	.	CASSLIYGGTGNTEAFF
TRBV30	TRBJ1-2	.	CAWMGTGALRAYGYTF
TRBV7-2	TRBJ2-3	.	CASGSQGGDTQYF
TRBV11-2	TRBJ1-1	.	CASSSQMNTEAFF
TRBV7-2	TRBJ2-3	.	CASSFNTDTQYF
TRBV9	TRBJ1-2	once	CASSAQGINYGYTF
TRBV7-2	TRBJ1-5	.	CASSLGGRSNQPQHF
TRBV7-6	TRBJ1-1	.	CASSPEAGANTEAFF